This T cell receptor (beta chain) stems from a study of cytomegalovirus exposure and HLA in healthy donors. Overall study findings and caveats: 164 TCR beta chains were listed as cytomegalovirus-associated.

PCR used 60 Vbeta primers and 13 Jbeta primers. Here immunoSEQ multiplex PCR was the method, and the copy in TCRdb shows in-frame clones only, minus some. This table holds 200,000 or so clones. Regarding this clone: Its antigen is as yet unknown.

V was trimmed by 4 bases and J by 4 bases, leaving 11 bases between them. CDR1 and CDR2 from the germline V gene are SGHKS and YYEKEE (reference sequence). CDR3 length equals 14 residues. This sequence was found in a boy between 10 and 17 years old in good health and CMV-seronegative. The chain employs TRBV5-5 and TRBJ2-2; D remains ambiguous. Sequencing was carried out using PBMCs. The CDR3 region is CASSLNTVTGELFF. CDR3 in DNA: TGTGCCAGCAGCCTTAATACAGTCACCGGGGAGCTGTTTTTT.